The subject of this entry is one T cell receptor (beta chain). Its antigen is currently unknown. This entry is derived from a study of T cell responses to AZD1222 COVID-19 vaccine. Findings and limits, study-wide: The repertoires were collected only after the peak T cell response. Epitopes outside B.1.351 and B.1.1.7 mutated regions reportedly drew nearly half of spike TCRs. AZD1222 recipients seropositive at baseline numbered only five to seven. White British ancestry dominated among donors, who included more females, and clonal diversity was possibly underestimated.

CDR3 length: 11 amino acids. The ends were cut back, 3 bases at V and 5 bases at J, with 4 bases in the middle. Per the germline V gene, CDR1 is WSHSY and CDR2 is SAAADI. Profiling relied on immunoSEQ multiplex PCR, and the TCRdb table lists in-frame clones only, not all of them. The data show roughly 72,000 clones, approximately 81% seen once. The chain combines TRBV10-2 with TRBJ1-1; the D is unclear. The sequences come from peripheral blood, collected on day 0 of AZD1222 vaccination. The origin of this receptor is an adult in good health. This CDR3 is CASSDRTEAFF. CDR3 DNA sequence: TGCGCCAGCAGTGACAGAACTGAAGCTTTCTTT.